These 18 T cell receptor beta chains came from one sample sequenced in a study of T-cell reconstitution after alpha-beta-depleted transplantation in children. TCRbeta library preparation incorporated unique molecular identifiers. TCRdb itself ran the PCR reads through MiXCR, one entry per CDR3 protein. The sample lists about 410,000 distinct CDR3 sequences, just over 20% occurring once. The material was PBMCs from the stem cell graft donor, obtained from the stem cell graft. Receptor source: a human donor who donated a stem cell graft to a child with acute myeloid leukemia.

Many counts were recorded for this clonotype. The chain couples TRBV10-3 to TRBJ1-1; no clear D gene. Germline V lookup: CDR1 ENHRY, CDR2 SYGVKD. Between the trimmed V and J ends, which lost 0 bases and 3 bases, there was a span of 8 bases. The CDR3 has 14 residues. CDR3: CAISESSRDTEAFF. The CDR3 DNA sequence: TGTGCCATCAGTGAGTCGTCGAGGGACACTGAAGCTTTCTTT.

This chain connects TRBV5-1 to TRBJ1-1; TRBD1 matches at 8 bases. The V gene's germline CDR1 is SGHRS and CDR2 YFSETQ. V was clipped by 2 bases and J by 7 bases; unmatched bases: 7. CDR3 size: 14 residues. The chain's CDR3 is CASSLPGQVGEAFF. The CDR3 DNA sequence: TGCGCCAGCAGCTTACCGGGACAGGTTGGTGAAGCTTTCTTT.

The genes are TRBV24-1 and TRBJ2-3; the match to TRBD2 covers 11 bases. The CDR3 loop spans 16 amino acids. The germline V gene encodes CDR1 KGHDR and CDR2 SFDVKD. The V gene end was trimmed by 4 bases and the J gene end by 2 bases; junction bases not matched to a gene: 4. The CDR3 sequence: CATSEGTSGYTDTQYF. The CDR3 region has the DNA TGTGCCACCAGTGAGGGGACTAGCGGATACACAGATACGCAGTATTTT.

This chain connects TRBV12-3 or TRBV12-4 to TRBJ2-4; D is uncertain. This CDR3 contains 14 residues. V was shortened by 9 bases and J by 8 bases, with 20 bases between the two germline ends. The CDR3 sequence is CASTPGPTVYIQYF. For the CDR3, the DNA is TGTGCCAGTACTCCGGGCCCGACCGTGTACATTCAGTACTTC.

This clonotype was detected many times. This rearrangement joins TRBV5-1 to TRBJ2-7, with TRBD1 as a possible D gene (7 bases). The CDR3 contains 16 residues. Germline V gives CDR1 SGHRS, CDR2 YFSETQ. V was shortened by 3 bases and J by 5 bases, with 21 bases between the two germline ends. CDR3 in amino acids: CASSSRGTVLENEQYF. CDR3 sequence (DNA): TGCGCCAGCAGCTCACGCGGGACAGTCCTCGAGAACGAGCAGTACTTC.

CDR3 in amino acids: CASSQRVGSGGELFF. The CDR3 DNA is TGTGCCAGCAGCCAACGCGTGGGGTCGGGCGGGGAGCTGTTTTTT. The V gene is TRBV4-2, the J gene TRBJ2-2; D gene ambiguous. This CDR3 is built from 15 residues. V dropped 2 bases and J dropped 7 bases, with 14 bases sitting between them. Germline V gene data show CDR1 as LGHNA and CDR2 as YNFKEQ.

This clonotype has only a few counts. The chain joins TRBV7-2 to TRBJ1-3; 8 positions match TRBD1. Germline values: CDR1 SGHTA, CDR2 FQGNSA. The CDR3 totals 20 residues. Trimming cost V 5 bases and J 0 bases; bases outside gene matches: 18. CDR3 sequence (DNA): TGTGCCAGCAGCCCATCGATACCGGGACAGGCTTTTCTCTCTGGAAACACCATATATTTT. Its translation: CASSPSIPGQAFLSGNTIYF.

The genes are TRBV6-1 and TRBJ2-2, with D possibly being TRBD1 (5 bases). The V end lost 5 bases, the J end lost 4 bases, and 11 bases lay between the germline ends. Looked up from germline, CDR1 is MNHNS and CDR2 is SASEGT. The CDR3 extends over 14 amino acids. This chain's CDR3 is CASSRQGVTGELFF. CDR3 bases: TGTGCCAGCAGTCGCCAGGGTGTCACCGGGGAGCTGTTTTTT.

In its sample, this clonotype was seen a few times. This chain joins TRBV10-3 and TRBJ2-1, with 10 nucleotides matching TRBD2. Losses at the gene ends were 4 bases for V and 5 bases for J; bases not matched to a gene: 5. Per germline, CDR1 ENHRY and CDR2 SYGVKD. The CDR3 has 15 amino acids. The chain's CDR3 is CAISGLAGDHNEQFF. CDR3 in DNA: TGTGCCATCAGTGGCCTAGCGGGAGATCACAATGAGCAGTTCTTC.

This clonotype showed up just a few times. At one end the junction does not follow the germline gene, possibly because of a read error. The chain carries TRBV29-1 and TRBJ2-1; maybe TRBD2 (6 bases). The CDR3 is 15 amino acids. Germline loops: CDR1 SQVTM, CDR2 ANQGSEA. The CDR3 bases are TGCAGCGTAGAAGGCCCGGGAGATCGTTTCGATGAGCAGTTCTTC. It yields the protein CSVEGPGDRFDEQFF.

This clonotype was counted between two and nine times. The genes are TRBV25-1 and TRBJ2-1; 9 bases are a match to TRBD2. This CDR3 has 15 amino acids. CDR1 MGHDK and CDR2 SYGVNS come from the germline V gene. Trimming at V came to 5 bases and at J to 6 bases, leaving 8 bases not matched to a gene. DNA of the CDR3: TGTGCCAGCAGTCGCGGGAGGGCCTTTATCAATGAGCAGTTCTTC. It encodes CASSRGRAFINEQFF.

This clonotype was recorded many times. The chain links TRBV10-2 to TRBJ1-1; D unresolved. Germline CDR1 and CDR2: WSHSY and SAAADI. The CDR3 runs 13 residues. Trimming pared 6 bases from V and 1 base from J, leaving 9 bases between. Here the CDR3 reads CASSGKKNTEAFF. CDR3 DNA sequence: TGCGCCAGCAGCGGGAAGAAGAACACTGAAGCTTTCTTT.

The chain combines TRBV2 with TRBJ2-3, with 11 positions matching TRBD2. Germline assignment: CDR1 SNHLY and CDR2 FYNNEI. The CDR3 contains 15 residues. The trim removed 6 bases at V and 4 bases at J, leaving 6 bases unmatched. The chain's CDR3 is CASRHGTSGADTQYF. CDR3 sequence (DNA): TGTGCCAGCAGGCATGGGACTAGCGGAGCAGATACGCAGTATTTT.

The rearrangement uses TRBV13 and TRBJ2-1; 11 bases map to TRBD2. In germline, CDR1 is PRHDT, CDR2 FYEKMQ (reference sequence). Trimming cost V 5 bases and J 7 bases; bases outside gene matches: 7. The CDR3 contains 15 residues. DNA of the CDR3: TGTGCCAGCAGCCGACTAGCGGGGCCTCGTAATGAGCAGTTCTTC. This codes for CASSRLAGPRNEQFF.

This clonotype was seen once. The chain joins TRBV5-1 to TRBJ1-4; D possibly corresponds to TRBD1 (6 bases). The V gene lost 5 bases and the J gene lost 6 bases, with 14 bases spanning the gap. Germline V gene sequence: CDR1 SGHRS, CDR2 YFSETQ. The CDR3 has 14 residues. In DNA form, the CDR3 reads TGCGCCAGCAGTCCCGGGGGGCATGATGAAAAACTGTTTTTT. Its protein product is CASSPGGHDEKLFF.

The V and J genes are TRBV14 and TRBJ2-2; TRBD2 matches 8 bases. Germline V lookup: CDR1 SGHDN, CDR2 FVKESK. Trimming cost V 4 bases and J 6 bases; bases outside gene matches: 10. This CDR3 comprises 16 residues. This chain's CDR3 is CASSPRGAGASGELFF. The CDR3, as DNA: TGTGCCAGCAGCCCACGCGGAGCGGGAGCATCCGGGGAGCTGTTTTTT.

This clonotype has only a few counts. This chain uses TRBV5-1 with TRBJ2-2; tentatively, D is TRBD2 (6 bases). Trimming left V 4 bases short and J 2 bases short, with 15 bases between. Germline lookup yields CDR1 SGHRS and CDR2 YFSETQ. The CDR3 runs to 16 residues. CDR3 residues: CASSRVGLRNTGELFF. The CDR3 bases are TGCGCCAGCAGCCGCGTCGGACTACGCAACACCGGGGAGCTGTTTTTT. Complete variable domain (other parts from reference TRBV5-1 and TRBJ2-2): KAGVTQTPRYLIKTRGQQVTLSCSPISGHRSVSWYQQTPGQGLQFLFEYFSETQRNKGNFPGRFSGRQFSNSRSEMNVSTLELGDSALYLCASSRVGLRNTGELFFGEGSRLTVL.

The genes are TRBV7-9 and TRBJ2-5, with 9 positions matching TRBD1. The CDR3 is 15 amino acids. CDR1 is SEHNR and CDR2 is FQNEAQ in the germline V gene (reference sequence). The trim removed 3 bases at V and 5 bases at J, leaving 7 bases unmatched. The DNA of the CDR3 is TGTGCCAGCAGCTTGCGCCGACAGGGGGGGGAGACCCAGTACTTC. As protein: CASSLRRQGGETQYF.